These T cell receptor beta chains were read from a single sample in a study of blood T cell repertoires in COVID-19. Some clones are missing from TCRdb's copy, which holds only in-frame ones; the method was immunoSEQ multiplex PCR. Of a few hundred thousand clones listed, more than 75% are singletons. Sequenced: peripheral blood. All receptors derive from a human donor with acute or convalescent COVID-19. The donor label of this sample is uncertain. The CDR3 runs from the conserved cysteine through the conserved F or W. Each record gives: D gene, clone size, J gene, V gene, CDR3 DNA, CDR3 protein. D genes are given only for firm matches. Size tells how often a clone was seen (once, few, many) or the class of an expanded clone, and some rows leave it out.

d_gene: TRBD1; abundance: -; j_gene: TRBJ1-2; v_gene: TRBV20-1; CDR3nt: TGCAGTGCTAGTTTGGGACAGGTTAGGGATGGCTACACCTTC; CDR3aa: CSASLGQVRDGYTF
d_gene: TRBD1; abundance: -; j_gene: TRBJ1-6; v_gene: TRBV10-3; CDR3nt: TGTGCCATCAGTGAGTGGGCGGGACAGTCACCCCTCCACTTT; CDR3aa: CAISEWAGQSPLHF
d_gene: TRBD2; abundance: -; j_gene: TRBJ2-1; v_gene: TRBV15; CDR3nt: TGTGCCACCAGCGGGTCCCTAGCGGGGGGGGTTTTCGAGCAGTTCTTC; CDR3aa: CATSGSLAGGVFEQFF
d_gene: -; abundance: -; j_gene: TRBJ2-1; v_gene: TRBV5-5; CDR3nt: TGTGCCAGCAGCTTCCAGACTCCCCGCAATGAGCAGTTCTTC; CDR3aa: CASSFQTPRNEQFF
d_gene: TRBD1; abundance: -; j_gene: TRBJ2-7; v_gene: TRBV27; CDR3nt: TGTGCCAGCAGTTTCGACAGGGGAACCTACGAGCAGTACTTC; CDR3aa: CASSFDRGTYEQYF
d_gene: -; abundance: -; j_gene: TRBJ1-5; v_gene: TRBV21-1; CDR3nt: TGTGCCAGCAGCAAAGGTAGGGGACAGGAGACCAATCAGCCCCAGCATTTT; CDR3aa: CASSKGRGQETNQPQHF
d_gene: -; abundance: few; j_gene: TRBJ1-5; v_gene: TRBV7-9; CDR3nt: TGTGCCAGCAGCAGACAAGAGGGGGAATATAGCAATCAGCCCCAGCATTTT; CDR3aa: CASSRQEGEYSNQPQHF
d_gene: TRBD2; abundance: once; j_gene: TRBJ2-5; v_gene: TRBV5-1; CDR3nt: TGCGCCAGCAGCTTGGGGGGACTAGCGGGGCAAGAGACCCAGTACTTC; CDR3aa: CASSLGGLAGQETQYF
d_gene: TRBD1; abundance: -; j_gene: TRBJ2-1; v_gene: TRBV27; CDR3nt: TGTGCCAGCAGTGTCGGGACAGGGAAGGGGAATGAGCAGTTCTTC; CDR3aa: CASSVGTGKGNEQFF
d_gene: -; abundance: -; j_gene: TRBJ1-2; v_gene: TRBV19; CDR3nt: TGTGCCAGTAGTATCCAGCGTCGGGTGTACGGTGGCTACACCTTC; CDR3aa: CASSIQRRVYGGYTF
d_gene: TRBD1; abundance: -; j_gene: TRBJ1-4; v_gene: TRBV2; CDR3nt: TGTGCCAGCAGGGCCGGGACAGTTAATGAAAAACTGTTTTTT; CDR3aa: CASRAGTVNEKLFF
d_gene: TRBD1; abundance: -; j_gene: TRBJ1-1; v_gene: TRBV7-9; CDR3nt: TGTGCCAGCAGCTTAGTACAGGGGGCATTCTGGAACACTGAAGCTTTCTTT; CDR3aa: CASSLVQGAFWNTEAFF
d_gene: TRBD1; abundance: -; j_gene: TRBJ1-6; v_gene: TRBV6-5; CDR3nt: TGTGCCAGCAGTTCCTGGAAAGGGGGCTCTAATTCACCCCTCCACTTT; CDR3aa: CASSSWKGGSNSPLHF
d_gene: -; abundance: -; j_gene: TRBJ1-3; v_gene: TRBV3-1/TRBV3-2; CDR3nt: TGTGCCAGCAGCCGTCCCGGGGGGTCTGGAAACACCATATATTTT; CDR3aa: CASSRPGGSGNTIYF
d_gene: -; abundance: -; j_gene: TRBJ2-2; v_gene: TRBV5-4; CDR3nt: TGTGCCAGCAGCTTGATCGGTGGGAACACCGGGGAGCTGTTTTTT; CDR3aa: CASSLIGGNTGELFF
d_gene: TRBD1; abundance: -; j_gene: TRBJ1-1; v_gene: TRBV2; CDR3nt: TGTGCCAGCAGGGACAGGGGGACATACACTGAAGCTTTCTTT; CDR3aa: CASRDRGTYTEAFF
d_gene: TRBD1; abundance: -; j_gene: TRBJ1-1; v_gene: TRBV4-1; CDR3nt: TGCGCCAGCAGCCAAACCAGTCAGGGGGGCACTGAAGCTTTCTTT; CDR3aa: CASSQTSQGGTEAFF
d_gene: -; abundance: once; j_gene: TRBJ1-1; v_gene: TRBV28; CDR3nt: TGTGCCAGCAGTTTATTCGGGACACCGAACACTGAAGCTTTCTTT; CDR3aa: CASSLFGTPNTEAFF
d_gene: -; abundance: -; j_gene: TRBJ1-5; v_gene: TRBV6-4; CDR3nt: TGTGCCAGCAGTGAGGGCCCCTATAGCAATCAGCCCCAGCATTTT; CDR3aa: CASSEGPYSNQPQHF
d_gene: -; abundance: medium-sized; j_gene: TRBJ2-7; v_gene: TRBV6-5; CDR3nt: TGTGCCAGCCAAAGCGGAGACGTCTACGAGCAGTACTTC; CDR3aa: CASQSGDVYEQYF
d_gene: TRBD1; abundance: -; j_gene: TRBJ1-1; v_gene: TRBV6-1; CDR3nt: TGTGCCAGCAGTCCCGGGACAGACCTACCTGAAGCTTTCTTT; CDR3aa: CASSPGTDLPEAFF
d_gene: -; abundance: once; j_gene: TRBJ2-1; v_gene: TRBV27; CDR3nt: TGTGCCAGCAGTGGCGACGGGATCAGACCCAATGAGCAGTTCTTC; CDR3aa: CASSGDGIRPNEQFF
d_gene: -; abundance: -; j_gene: TRBJ2-1; v_gene: TRBV5-1; CDR3nt: TGCGCCAGCAGCTTGTCAGGGGCCACCAATGAGCAGTTCTTC; CDR3aa: CASSLSGATNEQFF
d_gene: -; abundance: -; j_gene: TRBJ1-2; v_gene: TRBV6-6; CDR3nt: TGTGCCAGCAGGACCCCGATCCGGCAGGGGACCTATGGCTACACCTTC; CDR3aa: CASRTPIRQGTYGYTF
d_gene: -; abundance: -; j_gene: TRBJ2-7; v_gene: TRBV27; CDR3nt: TGTGCCAGCAGCAGATATAACCGCGGCTACGAGCAGTACTTC; CDR3aa: CASSRYNRGYEQYF
d_gene: -; abundance: -; j_gene: TRBJ2-1; v_gene: TRBV3-1/TRBV3-2; CDR3nt: TGTGCCAGCAGCCAAGTCGGGAATGAGCAGTTCTTC; CDR3aa: CASSQVGNEQFF
d_gene: TRBD2; abundance: -; j_gene: TRBJ2-7; v_gene: TRBV5-4; CDR3nt: TGTGCCAGCAGCTTACCGTCTAGCGGGAGACACGAGCAGTACTTC; CDR3aa: CASSLPSSGRHEQYF
d_gene: -; abundance: -; j_gene: TRBJ2-3; v_gene: TRBV19; CDR3nt: TGTGCCAGTAGTCAAACGCGCGGCTATTGGGATACGCAGTATTTT; CDR3aa: CASSQTRGYWDTQYF
d_gene: -; abundance: -; j_gene: TRBJ1-2; v_gene: TRBV7-9; CDR3nt: TGTGCCAGCAGCTTAAGCCCGGGGATCTATGGCTACACCTTC; CDR3aa: CASSLSPGIYGYTF
d_gene: TRBD2; abundance: -; j_gene: TRBJ2-1; v_gene: TRBV6-5; CDR3nt: TGTGCCAGCAGCACTAGCGATGAGCAGTTCTTC; CDR3aa: CASSTSDEQFF
d_gene: -; abundance: -; j_gene: TRBJ1-3; v_gene: TRBV5-5; CDR3nt: TGTGCCAGCAGTTCGCGTCCAGGGGTTTACTCTGGAAACACCATATATTTT; CDR3aa: CASSSRPGVYSGNTIYF
d_gene: TRBD1; abundance: few; j_gene: TRBJ2-7; v_gene: TRBV6-1; CDR3nt: TGTGCCAGCAGTGATCAACAGGGGGCCTCCTACGAGCAGTACTTC; CDR3aa: CASSDQQGASYEQYF